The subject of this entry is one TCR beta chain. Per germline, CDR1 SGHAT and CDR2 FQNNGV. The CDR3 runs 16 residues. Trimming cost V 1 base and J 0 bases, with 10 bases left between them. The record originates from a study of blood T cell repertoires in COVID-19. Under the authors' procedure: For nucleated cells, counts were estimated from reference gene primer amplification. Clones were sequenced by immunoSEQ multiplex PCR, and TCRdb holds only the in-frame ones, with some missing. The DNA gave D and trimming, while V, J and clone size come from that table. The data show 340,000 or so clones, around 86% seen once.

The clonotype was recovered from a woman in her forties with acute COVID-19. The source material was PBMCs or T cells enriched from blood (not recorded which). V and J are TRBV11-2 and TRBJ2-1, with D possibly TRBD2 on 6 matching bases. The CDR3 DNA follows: TGTGCCAGCAGCTTAGGTCTAGCGAGCTCCTACAATGAGCAGTTCTTC. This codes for CASSLGLASSYNEQFF.